The 21 T cell receptor beta chains in this list originate from one sample, sequenced in a study of CD8+CD57+ T cells in acquired aplastic anemia. An expansion of CD8+CD57+ cells by flow cytometry had been shown in patients chosen for sequencing. According to the study, genomic DNA was the template for TCR beta VDJ and CDR3 profiling. TCRdb reprocessed the reads via MiXCR and lists one record per CDR3 protein. This sample has some 180,000 distinct CDR3 sequences; 63% occur once, and the top ten carry about 44%. Sequenced: sorted CD4+, CD8+, or CD8+CD57+ T cells (not recorded which) from PBMCs. The receptors were sampled from a human donor with aplastic anemia.

The rearrangement uses TRBV2 and TRBJ2-7; TRBD1 is a possible D gene (6 bases). V lost 7 bases to trimming and J lost 4 bases, with 29 bases between them. CDR3 length: 18 amino acids. CDR1 is SNHLY, CDR2 FYNNEI, per germline. CDR3 in amino acids: CASTQIGLGPGVVYEQYF. In DNA form, the CDR3 reads TGTGCCAGCACCCAAATCGGGTTAGGGCCAGGGGTCGTATACGAGCAGTACTTC.

The V and J genes are TRBV24-1 and TRBJ2-1, with 7 bases that match TRBD2. Germline CDR1 KGHDR, CDR2 SFDVKD. J lost 7 bases, V lost 0 bases, and 11 bases had no gene match. CDR3 size: 17 residues. Here the CDR3 DNA reads TGTGCCACCAGTGATTTGACTCCAAACGGGGGGAATAATGAGCAGTTCTTC. The encoded protein is CATSDLTPNGGNNEQFF.

This clonotype showed up many times. The V call is TRBV20-1, the J call TRBJ1-2; D ambiguous. Looked up from germline, CDR1 is DFQATT and CDR2 is SNEGSKA (reference sequence). There are 16 residues in the CDR3. Trimming took off 0 bases at V and 4 bases at J, with 18 bases between the two ends. The CDR3 DNA reads as TGCAGTGCTAGAGAAAGTGACTCGGGGATTGGCTATGGCTACACCTTC. Protein: CSARESDSGIGYGYTF.

Only one count was recorded for this clonotype. The chain joins TRBV30 to TRBJ2-1; D gene uncertain. Germline CDR1 reads GTSNPN; CDR2 reads SVGIG (reference sequence). The V gene lost 2 bases and the J gene lost 14 bases, with 13 bases spanning the gap. The CDR3 consists of 11 residues. CDR3 DNA sequence: TGTGCCTGGAGTCCCCTCCTCGAGGAGTTCTTC. Residues: CAWSPLLEEFF.

The chain combines TRBV7-8 with TRBJ1-2; D possibly corresponds to TRBD1 (6 bases). Between the trimmed V and J ends, which lost 1 base and 4 bases, there was a span of 13 bases. The CDR3 spans 15 residues. The V gene's germline CDR1 is SGHVS and CDR2 FQNEAQ. The CDR3 loop is CASSLEGGAGYGYTF. CDR3 DNA sequence: TGTGCCAGCAGCTTAGAGGGGGGCGCAGGCTATGGCTACACCTTC. The variable domain in full, with the rest retrieved from reference TRBV7-8 and TRBJ1-2, is GAGVSQSPRYKVAKRGQDVALRCDPISGHVSLFWYQQALGQGPEFLTYFQNEAQLDKSGLPSDRFFAERPEGSVSTLKIQRTQQEDSAVYLCASSLEGGAGYGYTFGSGTRLTVV.

In its sample, this clonotype was seen a few times. In DNA, the CDR3 is TGTGCCAGCAGCGTCGGGACGGCCTCCTACGAGCAGTACTTC. Translation: CASSVGTASYEQYF. The chain employs TRBV9 and TRBJ2-7; D may correspond to TRBD1 or TRBD2 (5 bases each). V was trimmed by 2 bases and J by 0 bases, leaving 9 bases between them. CDR1 is SGDLS and CDR2 is YYNGEE in the germline V gene. The CDR3 has 14 amino acids.

Remarks on this clonotype: One end of the junction does not line up with germline, which may come from a read error. The V gene is TRBV10-2, the J gene TRBJ1-6; 10 bases are a match to TRBD1. This CDR3 is built from 16 residues. Germline CDR1 WSHSY, CDR2 SAAADI. Here the CDR3 reads CASSAQDRGWGSPFHF. The CDR3, as DNA: TGCGCCAGCAGTGCCCAGGACAGGGGGTGGGGTTCACCCTTCCACTTT.

The chain carries TRBV7-9 and TRBJ1-1, with 7 positions matching TRBD1. Losses at the gene ends were 4 bases for V and 5 bases for J; bases not matched to a gene: 16. The CDR3 runs to 17 residues. Germline assignment: CDR1 SEHNR and CDR2 FQNEAQ (reference sequence). CDR3 nucleotide sequence: TGTGCCAGCAGCTCCCAGACAGGGTTTCGAGGATTGACTGAAGCTTTCTTT. As protein: CASSSQTGFRGLTEAFF.

The chain recombines TRBV7-9 with TRBJ1-2; D is unresolved. The CDR3 loop spans 12 amino acids. Germline CDR1 reads SEHNR; CDR2 reads FQNEAQ (reference sequence). Trimming pared 5 bases from V and 5 bases from J, leaving 9 bases between. For the CDR3, the DNA is TGTGCCAGCAGCGCCCAGGATTATGGCTACACCTTC. Translated: CASSAQDYGYTF.

The V and J genes are TRBV10-3 and TRBJ1-1, with TRBD1 matching over 9 bases. There are 14 residues in the CDR3. With V trimmed by 8 bases and J by 0 bases, 4 bases remained unmatched. The germline gives CDR1 ENHRY, CDR2 SYGVKD. The chain's CDR3 is CAISRQGVNTEAFF. DNA of the CDR3: TGTGCCATCTCTAGACAGGGGGTGAACACTGAAGCTTTCTTT.

The V call is TRBV2, the J call TRBJ1-2, with TRBD1 matching 7 bases. The germline V gene encodes CDR1 SNHLY and CDR2 FYNNEI. The CDR3 covers 13 residues. Losses at the gene ends were 10 bases for V and 3 bases for J; bases not matched to a gene: 8. In nucleotides, the CDR3 is TGTGCCATCCGACAGGGTCAAGACTATGGCTACACCTTC. It translates to CAIRQGQDYGYTF.

This clonotype was seen repeatedly, ten times or more. This chain links TRBV2 with TRBJ1-4, with a weak D call TRBD1 (5 bases). V was pared by 8 bases and J by 8 bases, with 27 bases between. CDR3 length equals 17 residues. Germline V lookup: CDR1 SNHLY, CDR2 FYNNEI. The CDR3 DNA follows: TGTGCCAGCGGAGACCGTGGGGGGATAGACCGACGCGAAAAACTGTTTTTT. Its translation is CASGDRGGIDRREKLFF.

The chain recombines TRBV5-6 with TRBJ1-1; D unclear. This CDR3 is 14 amino acids long. Germline-derived CDR1 and CDR2 are SGHDT and YYEEEE. V was trimmed by 0 bases and J by 1 base, leaving 7 bases between them. The CDR3 loop is CASSLALKNTEAFF. The CDR3 DNA reads as TGTGCCAGCAGCTTGGCTCTGAAGAACACTGAAGCTTTCTTT.

The chain employs TRBV7-9 and TRBJ2-2; no reliable D call. The V end was cut by 6 bases, the J end by 0 bases, with 11 bases between. Looked up from germline, CDR1 is SEHNR and CDR2 is FQNEAQ (reference sequence). There are 15 residues in the CDR3. The CDR3 sequence: CASSPDTANTGELFF. Written as DNA, the CDR3 is TGTGCCAGCAGTCCAGACACCGCGAACACCGGGGAGCTGTTTTTT.

V and J are TRBV19 and TRBJ2-2; TRBD2 matches 8 bases. Germline trimming cut 4 bases from V and 1 base from J; bases unmatched to any gene: 5. In germline, CDR1 is LNHDA, CDR2 SQIVND (reference sequence). The CDR3 covers 16 residues. CDR3: CASSTMGTRNTGELFF. Here the CDR3 DNA reads TGTGCCAGTAGTACCATGGGGACTAGGAACACCGGGGAGCTGTTTTTT.

The rearrangement joins TRBV15 to TRBJ2-7; perhaps TRBD2 as D (5 bases). Germline CDR1 reads LNHNV; CDR2 reads YYDKDF (reference sequence). This CDR3 has 16 residues. Trimming removed 3 bases from V and 2 bases from J, with 17 bases in between. CDR3 DNA: TGTGCCACCAGCAGCTCGTTCTTCATCGGGACCTACGAGCAGTACTTC. Translating gives CATSSSFFIGTYEQYF.

The rearrangement links TRBV19 to TRBJ2-1; tentatively, D is TRBD1 or TRBD2 (5 bases each). Germline V CDR1 and CDR2: LNHDA, SQIVND (reference sequence). Trimming shortened V by 5 bases and J by 0 bases, and 11 bases separated the two germline ends. This CDR3 spans 15 amino acids. This CDR3 is CASSRGTISYNEQFF. Written as DNA, the CDR3 is TGTGCCAGTAGTCGGGGCACGATCTCCTACAATGAGCAGTTCTTC.

About this clonotype itself: This may arise from a read error, as a much more abundant clone is one base away. The CDR3 carries no conserved terminal phenylalanine or tryptophan, so it likely arises from a read error. The V and J genes are TRBV25-1 and TRBJ2-7, with 10 bases fitting TRBD1. Germline CDR1 and CDR2: MGHDK and SYGVNS. J lost 5 bases, V lost 2 bases, and 3 bases had no gene match. The CDR3 is 14 residues long. The CDR3 DNA sequence: TGTGCCAGCAGTGAAGGGGACAGGGGCCACGAGCAGTACCTC. Residues: CASSEGDRGHEQYL.

The chain couples TRBV7-8 to TRBJ2-3; D call uncertain. Trimming removed 5 bases from V and 4 bases from J, with 7 bases in between. Looked up from germline, CDR1 is SGHVS and CDR2 is FQNEAQ. This CDR3 region has 12 residues. CDR3 sequence (DNA): TGTGCCAGCAGCCCCGACCCAGATACGCAGTATTTT. Translating gives CASSPDPDTQYF. Complete variable domain (other parts from reference TRBV7-8 and TRBJ2-3): GAGVSQSPRYKVAKRGQDVALRCDPISGHVSLFWYQQALGQGPEFLTYFQNEAQLDKSGLPSDRFFAERPEGSVSTLKIQRTQQEDSAVYLCASSPDPDTQYFGPGTRLTVL.

This chain links TRBV7-3 with TRBJ1-1, with D maybe TRBD1 (6 bases). Germline assignment: CDR1 SGHTA and CDR2 FQGTGA. V lost 6 bases, J lost 1 base, and 18 bases lay in between. This CDR3 spans 16 amino acids. The CDR3 reads CASRHRGAGTNTEAFF. For the CDR3, the DNA is TGTGCCAGCAGACATAGGGGGGCAGGGACGAACACTGAAGCTTTCTTT.

The V gene is TRBV20-1, the J gene TRBJ1-1; the D is unclear. The germline CDR1 and CDR2 sequences are DFQATT and SNEGSKA (reference sequence). This CDR3 has 11 residues. Trimming took 5 bases from V and 1 from J, leaving 5 bases between them. In DNA, the CDR3 is TGCAGTGCTTGGAAGAACACTGAAGCTTTCTTT. Its protein is CSAWKNTEAFF.